Below, 14 T cell receptor beta chains from the same sample are listed, as sequenced in a study of Ad26.COV2.S vaccination and SARS-CoV-2 variants. Treatment meaning: around 19 received Ad26.COV2.S at low or high dose, single or two shots; 5 received placebo; per-sample allocation not given. Day 63 after the first injection of vaccine or placebo was the sampling time. Some clones are missing from TCRdb's copy, which holds only in-frame ones; the method was immunoSEQ multiplex PCR. The sample holds around 320,000 clones, over 80% seen once. The sample was peripheral blood, taken in a trial of Ad26.COV2.S vaccine versus placebo. The receptors here all came from a person between 18 and 60 years old who received the Ad26.COV2.S COVID-19 vaccine or a placebo.

This chain joins TRBV7-2 and TRBJ1-1; D gene unclear. Per the germline V gene, CDR1 is SGHTA and CDR2 is FQGNSA. The CDR3 spans 13 residues. V dropped 2 bases and J dropped 6 bases, with 10 bases sitting between them. CDR3 DNA sequence: TGTGCCAGCAGCTTATCCGTAGCGGCTGAAGCTTTCTTT. This gives the protein CASSLSVAAEAFF.

V is TRBV28 and J is TRBJ1-1; 8 bases are a match to TRBD1. V trimming: 4 bases; J trimming: 5 bases; junction bases outside the gene matches: 6. CDR1 and CDR2 from the germline V gene are MDHEN and SYDVKM. The CDR3 consists of 14 residues. The CDR3 loop reads CASSSTGAGTEAFF. The CDR3 DNA reads TGTGCCAGCAGTTCGACAGGGGCGGGGACTGAAGCTTTCTTT.

This clone occurred a few times. The V call is TRBV6-5, the J call TRBJ1-2; maybe TRBD1 (5 bases). Trimming cost V 7 bases and J 2 bases, with 17 bases left between them. CDR3 length: 15 amino acids. The germline gives CDR1 MNHEY, CDR2 SVGAGI. CDR3 in DNA: TGTGCCAGCACCCCTGGGGAAGCAGGGAACTATGGCTACACCTTC. Protein sequence: CASTPGEAGNYGYTF.

The chain uses TRBV4-2 and TRBJ2-3; 13 bases map to TRBD2. V lost 3 bases, J lost 5 bases, and 5 bases stayed unmatched. CDR1 LGHNA and CDR2 YNFKEQ come from the germline V gene. The CDR3 sequence is 16 residues long. The CDR3 spells CASSHRLAGGVDTQYF. In DNA form, the CDR3 reads TGTGCCAGCAGCCATAGACTAGCGGGGGGCGTAGATACGCAGTATTTT.

The chain joins TRBV9 to TRBJ2-1, with 7 bases lining up with TRBD2. The J segment lost 4 bases and the V segment lost 0 bases, leaving 10 bases of the junction unmatched. Germline V gives CDR1 SGDLS, CDR2 YYNGEE. This CDR3 comprises 17 residues. CDR3 in DNA: TGTGCCAGCAGCGTAGGGCTAGCGGCATTAAGTTACAATGAGCAGTTCTTC. It specifies CASSVGLAALSYNEQFF.

The J gene is TRBJ1-2, the V gene TRBV5-1, with D hard to call. Deletions cut 0 bases from V and 8 bases from J, with 17 bases between. Germline loops: CDR1 SGHRS, CDR2 YFSETQ. The CDR3 spans 15 residues. CDR3 sequence (DNA): TGCGCCAGCAGCTTGGATCCAGGCCTCTCTATGGGCTACACCTTC. Translation: CASSLDPGLSMGYTF.

The chain joins TRBV6-1 to TRBJ1-2; D remains unclear. V lost 3 bases, J lost 5 bases, and 10 bases lay in between. This CDR3 region has 13 residues. Germline CDR1 is MNHNS and CDR2 is SASEGT. CDR3: CASSDGEGYGYTF. Here the CDR3 DNA reads TGTGCCAGCAGTGACGGGGAAGGGTATGGCTACACCTTC.

The sample holds a few counts of this clone. The chain carries TRBV9 and TRBJ1-2; 10 nucleotides match TRBD1. Germline lookup yields CDR1 SGDLS and CDR2 YYNGEE. CDR3 length: 19 amino acids. With V trimmed by 3 bases and J by 2 bases, 16 bases remained unmatched. In nucleotides, the CDR3 is TGTGCCAGCAGCGCCTCCCTTCCCGGGACAGGGGCTAGGAACTATGGCTACACCTTC. This codes for CASSASLPGTGARNYGYTF.

The CDR3, as DNA: TGTGCCAGCAGCGCGTCCGGGACAGGGCCGAGAGGGGAGCTGTTTTTT. Protein: CASSASGTGPRGELFF. This sequence joins TRBV13 and TRBJ2-2; 9 bases line up with TRBD1. Trimming took 5 bases from V and 8 from J; bases not matched to a gene: 12. CDR1 and CDR2 (germline): PRHDT, FYEKMQ (reference sequence). The length of the CDR3 is 16 residues.

The CDR3 DNA reads as TGTGCCAGCAGCGTAGCAGGGGTGGTAAACACTGAAGCTTTCTTT. Encoded protein: CASSVAGVVNTEAFF. This chain connects TRBV9 to TRBJ1-1; D is perhaps TRBD1 (6 bases). Germline V gene sequence: CDR1 SGDLS, CDR2 YYNGEE. Trimming removed 0 bases from V and 2 bases from J, with 11 bases in between. The CDR3 contains 15 residues. Full variable domain (remainder filled in from reference TRBV9 and TRBJ1-1): DSGVTQTPKHLITATGQRVTLRCSPRSGDLSVYWYQQSLDQGLQFLIQYYNGEERAKGNILERFSAQQFPDLHSELNLSSLELGDSALYFCASSVAGVVNTEAFFGQGTRLTVV.

The V gene is TRBV28, the J gene TRBJ1-1, with D uncertain. CDR3 length: 16 amino acids. In germline, CDR1 is MDHEN, CDR2 SYDVKM. Trimming took off 7 bases at V and 1 base at J, with 19 bases between the two ends. This CDR3 reads CASKPGGSGWNTEAFF. Here the CDR3 DNA reads TGTGCCAGCAAACCGGGCGGGTCTGGGTGGAACACTGAAGCTTTCTTT.

The chain employs TRBV27 and TRBJ1-1; D unresolved. Trimming took off 2 bases at V and 2 bases at J, with 6 bases between the two ends. Germline V lookup: CDR1 MNHEY, CDR2 SMNVEV (reference sequence). The CDR3 covers 13 residues. Here the CDR3 reads CASSLRANTEAFF. CDR3 nucleotide sequence: TGTGCCAGCAGTTTAAGGGCAAACACTGAAGCTTTCTTT.

This chain joins TRBV6-6 and TRBJ1-1; D unclear. CDR3 length: 12 residues. Trimming removed 8 bases from V and 1 base from J, with 8 bases in between. Germline V gene sequence: CDR1 MNHNY, CDR2 SVGAGI (reference sequence). Here the CDR3 reads CASSTGNTEAFF. The CDR3 DNA sequence: TGTGCCAGCTCTACGGGGAACACTGAAGCTTTCTTT.

This clone was counted a few times. CDR3 nucleotides: TGTGCCAGTAGCCCGACTAGCGGGCCCTCCTACAATGAGCAGTTCTTC. Its protein is CASSPTSGPSYNEQFF. The chain couples TRBV19 to TRBJ2-1, with 10 bases aligning to TRBD2. The J segment lost 0 bases and the V segment lost 6 bases, leaving 5 bases of the junction unmatched. Germline CDR1 is LNHDA and CDR2 is SQIVND (reference sequence). There are 16 residues in the CDR3.